This entry concerns a single T cell receptor beta chain. The record originates from a study of shared clonotypes between healthy human individuals. CDR1 SGHRS and CDR2 YFSETQ come from the germline V gene. V lost 4 bases, J lost 4 bases, and 11 bases lay in between. The CDR3 spans 13 residues. TCRdb's table, derived via immunoSEQ multiplex PCR, lists solely in-frame clones and lacks some. Of about 490,000 clones listed, about 84% were seen once; the top ten hold about an eighth. The receptor was derived from a woman in her 40s in good health. Some clones in this sample may be carry-over from other donors' samples. Sequencing was performed on PBMCs. The chain carries TRBV5-1 and TRBJ2-5; D perhaps matches TRBD1 (6 bases). The CDR3 protein is CASSTGITETQYF. The CDR3 coding sequence is TGCGCCAGCAGCACAGGGATTACAGAGACCCAGTACTTC.